This TCR beta chain was identified in a study of molecular identifiers for immune sequencing clone quantification (dated by TCRdb to the late 2010s). Study-wide context: For a replicate experiment, RNA from roughly 21,000 or 96,000 naive CD8 T cells was divided into five aliquots, of which four were sequenced. This methods study benchmarked molecular-identifier clustering-based TCR repertoire sequencing (MIDCIRS) and TCR RNA copy counting, using CD8 T cells to do so. Study-wide conclusions, independent of this receptor: The naive libraries included spiked-in Jurkat TCR RNA (10 copies' worth), and this Jurkat TCR RNA is not part of the donor repertoire. When barcode sub-clustering was omitted, TCR diversity was inflated by chimeric consensus sequences, with chimeras reaching as high as 47%. Roughly 2.8 recovered TCR RNA copies per cell were obtained by modeling, versus about 10 by digital PCR, implying a capture efficiency of about 30%. Spiked-in Jurkat TCR RNA equivalent to a single cell was reported to be detectable even among 850,000 to 1,000,000 naive CD8 T cells. Clones above 20 RNA copies held over 97% of molecules in CMV-specific effector cells but under 1% in naive cells. Identical TCR molecules sharing a barcode could cause highly expanded clone sizes to be underestimated.

CDR1 and CDR2 are drawn from the germline V gene (reference sequence): SGHNT, YYREEE. Counted from cysteine to phenylalanine, this CDR3 has 16 amino acids. Only the CDR3 portion is preserved as DNA: 48 bases, with reading frame beginning at the first base. Here V drops 4 bases and J drops 5 bases, and the junction holds 8 bases not matched to any gene. Turning to this clonotype: It lacks a known antigen. Within one base of it there is no much larger clone, and no base qualities were kept.

Library construction relied on PCR. The listed sequencing device is NextSeq 500. Preparation of bulk TCR libraries followed a previously described approach, with the TCR primers listed in Table S5. Total RNA was purified with the Qiagen AllPrep DNA/RNA kit. Before analysis, reads from multiple sequencing runs of the same library were pooled. Per the authors' processing: Reads were retained only if an exact TCR constant sequence was present, and the retained reads were trimmed to 150 nt and grouped according to their 12-nt molecular barcodes. Reads within each barcode group were sub-clustered using a 15% Levenshtein threshold, and quality-weighted consensus sequences were constructed for each RNA molecule. Non-functional sequences were removed, as were lower-count sequences one edit away from another. Based on a fit of two negative binomial distributions, barcode sub-clusters having less than 20% of the maximum read count were discarded. TCRdb reprocessing: public reads trimmed at Q25 with fastp, clones called with MiXCR, in-frame beta chains kept. Rows merge per CDR3 protein into single entries with the most common DNA and genes. The V and J calls were not made by the authors but by TCRdb's processing. This sample holds more than 450,000 distinct CDR3 sequences; approximately 25% were observed only once. The biggest ten clones account for about 0.75% of the sample.

Libraries of naive CD8 T cells were generated from about 20,000 to 1,000,000 sorted cells, with 10%, 30% or 50% of the purified RNA used. On a BD FACSAria II, naive CD8 T cells were FACS-sorted as CD8+CD4-CCR7+CD45RA+ and collected into RLT Plus buffer. Detection sensitivity was tested by spiking Jurkat RNA equal to approximately 9 TCR copies' worth into samples containing 20,000-1,000,000 naive CD8 T cells. CD8 T cells were enriched using RosetteSep CD8+ T Cell Enrichment Cocktail and Ficoll-Paque, and the enriched cells then underwent ACK red cell lysis. Sequenced input: naive CD8+ T cells from blood, with Jurkat cell RNA spiked in. What the cell subset or site label conveys for this sample: FACS-sorted CD8+CD4-CCR7+CD45RA+ naive T cells. The rearranged chain carries TRBV5-4 and TRBJ2-2, with 10 central nucleotides matching TRBD1. The sequence was obtained from a human donor in good health. Some libraries in this study had Jurkat cell RNA spiked in. The CDR3 corresponds to CASSEGGTGVTGELFF. The DNA sequence is as follows: TGTGCCAGCAGCGAGGGGGGGACAGGGGTTACCGGGGAGCTGTTTTTT.